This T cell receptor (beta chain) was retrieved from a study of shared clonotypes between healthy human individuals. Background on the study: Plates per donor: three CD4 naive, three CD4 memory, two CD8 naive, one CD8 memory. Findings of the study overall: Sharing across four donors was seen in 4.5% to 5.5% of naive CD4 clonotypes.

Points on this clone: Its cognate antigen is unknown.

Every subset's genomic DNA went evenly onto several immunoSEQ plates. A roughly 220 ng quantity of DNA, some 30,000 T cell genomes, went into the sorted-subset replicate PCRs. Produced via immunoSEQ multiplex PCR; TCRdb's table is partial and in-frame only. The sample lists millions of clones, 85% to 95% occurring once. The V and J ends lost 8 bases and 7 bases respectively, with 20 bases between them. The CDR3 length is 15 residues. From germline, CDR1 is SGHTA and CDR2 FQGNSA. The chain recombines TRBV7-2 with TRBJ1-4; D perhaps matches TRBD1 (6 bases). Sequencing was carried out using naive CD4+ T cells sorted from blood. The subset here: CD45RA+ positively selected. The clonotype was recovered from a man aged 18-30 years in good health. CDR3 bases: TGTGCCAGCGCCCGAGGGGGGCTAGGAATTGAAAAACTGTTTTTT. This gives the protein CASARGGLGIEKLFF.